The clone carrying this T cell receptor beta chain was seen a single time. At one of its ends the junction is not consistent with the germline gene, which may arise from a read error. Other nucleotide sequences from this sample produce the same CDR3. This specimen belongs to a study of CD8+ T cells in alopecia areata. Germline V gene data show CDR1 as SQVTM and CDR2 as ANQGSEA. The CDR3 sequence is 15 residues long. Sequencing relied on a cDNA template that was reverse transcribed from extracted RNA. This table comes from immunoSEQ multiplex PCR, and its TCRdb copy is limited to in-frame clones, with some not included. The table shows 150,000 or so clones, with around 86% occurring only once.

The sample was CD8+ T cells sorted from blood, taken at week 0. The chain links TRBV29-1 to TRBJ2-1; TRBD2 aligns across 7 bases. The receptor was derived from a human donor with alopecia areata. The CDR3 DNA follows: TGCAGCGGGGAAGGGACTAACCAATCCTACAATGAGCAATTCTTC. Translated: CSGEGTNQSYNEQFF.